The clone carrying this T cell receptor beta chain was seen a single time. The data stem from a study of T cells in Graves' hyperthyroidism and ophthalmopathy. In germline, CDR1 is SEHNR, CDR2 FQNEAQ (reference sequence). CDR3 length equals 16 residues. After removal of 2 bases from V and 4 bases from J, the junction contained 10 bases not matched to a gene. Amplified regions were TCR beta CDR3 sequences from RNA transcripts. A first-round RT-PCR of the TCR CDR3 used the HTBI primer set. TCRdb reprocessed the multiplex PCR reads with MiXCR, giving one entry per CDR3 protein. The profile shows roughly 570,000 distinct CDR3 sequences, around 42% of them singletons. Diagnosis of hyperthyroidism was new in patients aged 18 to 65, and its duration was under 2 months.

Input material: peripheral blood or thyroid tissue (not recorded which). This TCR came from a woman aged 18-30 years with Graves' hyperthyroidism. V and J are TRBV7-9 and TRBJ1-2; 7 nucleotides align to TRBD1. This chain's CDR3 is CASSLSGTAATYGYTF. DNA for the CDR3: TGTGCCAGCAGCTTATCCGGGACAGCTGCTACCTATGGCTACACCTTC.